This TCR beta chain appears in the sequencing data of a study of blood T cells in healthy people across ages. This clonotype was observed a handful of times. The antigen is undetermined. Together with a sample-barcoded 5' primer, a J-beta primer mix was included in a second PCR lasting about 7 to 11 cycles. TCRdb ran MiXCR on the 5' RACE reads and lists one entry per CDR3 protein. The sample has roughly 800,000 distinct CDR3 sequences, 58% seen once. In each sample, at least 7 million PBMCs were isolated. The study, taken as a whole, reports: Strong correlation linked observed beta diversity and percent naive T cells. Unsorted PBMC material precluded a definitive naive versus antigen-experienced comparison.

Sequencing used blood. This receptor was obtained from a man aged 25 to 40 in good health.

CDR3 bases: TGTGCCAGCAGTGAAGTCCCCTCCGGGACAGAATCCTACGAGCAGTACTTC. Its protein is CASSEVPSGTESYEQYF. The chain carries TRBV2 and TRBJ2-7; 7 bases align to TRBD1. The length of the CDR3 is 17 residues. V gave up 1 base and J gave up 1 base; unmatched junction bases: 10. The germline CDR1 and CDR2 sequences are SNHLY and FYNNEI.